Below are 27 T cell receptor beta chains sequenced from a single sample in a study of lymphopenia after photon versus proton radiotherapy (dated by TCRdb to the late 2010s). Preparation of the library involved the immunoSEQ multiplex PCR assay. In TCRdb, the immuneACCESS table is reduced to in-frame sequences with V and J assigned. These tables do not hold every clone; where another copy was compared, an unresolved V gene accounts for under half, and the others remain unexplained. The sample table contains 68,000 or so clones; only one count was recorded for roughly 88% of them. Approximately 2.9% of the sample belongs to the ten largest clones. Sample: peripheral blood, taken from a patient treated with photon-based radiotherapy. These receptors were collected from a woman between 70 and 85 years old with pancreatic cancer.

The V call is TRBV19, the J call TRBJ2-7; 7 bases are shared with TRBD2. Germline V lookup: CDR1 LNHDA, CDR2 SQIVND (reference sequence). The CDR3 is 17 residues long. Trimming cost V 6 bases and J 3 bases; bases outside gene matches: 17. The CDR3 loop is CASSSGTKADWDYEQYF. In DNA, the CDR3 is TGTGCCAGTAGCTCCGGGACTAAAGCGGACTGGGACTACGAGCAGTACTTC.

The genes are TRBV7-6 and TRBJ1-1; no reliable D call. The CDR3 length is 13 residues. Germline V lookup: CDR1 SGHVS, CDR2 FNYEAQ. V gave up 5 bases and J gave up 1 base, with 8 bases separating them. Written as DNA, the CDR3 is TGTGCCAGCAGCCCCCCAGGGAACACTGAAGCTTTCTTT. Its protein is CASSPPGNTEAFF.

The CDR3 reads CASSATENTGELFF. CDR3 sequence (DNA): TGTGCCAGCAGCGCGACGGAGAACACCGGGGAGCTGTTTTTT. The chain couples TRBV9 to TRBJ2-2; D unresolved. The CDR3 has 14 amino acids. The V gene lost 3 bases and the J gene lost 1 base, with 7 bases spanning the gap. Germline V gives CDR1 SGDLS, CDR2 YYNGEE.

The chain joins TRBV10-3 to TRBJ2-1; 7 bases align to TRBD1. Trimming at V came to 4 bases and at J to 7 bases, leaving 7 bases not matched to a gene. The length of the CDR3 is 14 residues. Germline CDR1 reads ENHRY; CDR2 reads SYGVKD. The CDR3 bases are TGTGCCATCAGTGTCATCGACAGGGTAAATGAGCAGTTCTTC. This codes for CAISVIDRVNEQFF.

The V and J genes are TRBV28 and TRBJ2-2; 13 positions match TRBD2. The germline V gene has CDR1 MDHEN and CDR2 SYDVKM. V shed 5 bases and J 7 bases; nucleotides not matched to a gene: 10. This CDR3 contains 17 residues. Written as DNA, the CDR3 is TGTGCCAGCAGTCCTGCCGGACTAGCGGGGGACGGCGGGGAGCTGTTTTTT. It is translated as CASSPAGLAGDGGELFF.

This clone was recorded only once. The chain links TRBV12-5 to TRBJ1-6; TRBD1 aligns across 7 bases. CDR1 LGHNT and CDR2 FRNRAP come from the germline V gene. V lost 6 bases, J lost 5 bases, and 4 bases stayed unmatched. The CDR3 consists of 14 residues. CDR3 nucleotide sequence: TGTGCTAGTGGACTAGACAGGGATAATTCACCCCTCCACTTT. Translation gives CASGLDRDNSPLHF. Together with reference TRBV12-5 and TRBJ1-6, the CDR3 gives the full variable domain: DARVTQTPRHKVTEMGQEVTMRCQPILGHNTVFWYRQTMMQGLELLAYFRNRAPLDDSGMPKDRFSAEMPDATLATLKIQPSEPRDSAVYFCASGLDRDNSPLHFGNGTRLTVT.

This CDR3 reads CASSQVSRNEQFF. The CDR3 DNA is TGTGCCAGCAGCCAAGTCAGTAGGAATGAGCAGTTCTTC. V is TRBV14 and J is TRBJ2-1; D gene unclear. CDR1 is SGHDN, CDR2 FVKESK, per germline. The CDR3 contains 13 residues. V dropped 1 base and J dropped 7 bases, with 8 bases sitting between them.

CDR3 residues: CASSLITVNTEAFF. In DNA, the CDR3 is TGTGCCAGCAGCTTGATAACAGTGAACACTGAAGCTTTCTTT. The rearrangement joins TRBV5-4 to TRBJ1-1; D is undetermined. The germline V gene has CDR1 SGHNT and CDR2 YYREEE (reference sequence). The CDR3 spans 14 residues. The germline V and J ends were trimmed by 1 base and 0 bases, with 7 bases remaining between them.

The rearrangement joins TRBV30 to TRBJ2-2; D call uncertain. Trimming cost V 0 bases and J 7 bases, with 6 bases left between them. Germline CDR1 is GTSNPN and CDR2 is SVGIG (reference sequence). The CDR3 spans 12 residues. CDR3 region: CAWSVLGGELFF. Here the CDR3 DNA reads TGTGCCTGGAGTGTATTGGGCGGGGAGCTGTTTTTT.

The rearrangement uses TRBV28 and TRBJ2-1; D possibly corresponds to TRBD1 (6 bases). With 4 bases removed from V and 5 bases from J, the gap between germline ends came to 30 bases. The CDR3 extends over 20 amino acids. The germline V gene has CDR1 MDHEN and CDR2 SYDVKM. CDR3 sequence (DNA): TGTGCCAGCAGTTCGACCGGCATCAGGGGTAGGAGACAAGGAGACAATGAGCAGTTCTTC. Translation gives CASSSTGIRGRRQGDNEQFF. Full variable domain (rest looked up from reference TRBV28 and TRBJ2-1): DVKVTQSSRYLVKRTGEKVFLECVQDMDHENMFWYRQDPGLGLRLIYFSYDVKMKEKGDIPEGYSVSREKKERFSLILESASTNQTSMYLCASSSTGIRGRRQGDNEQFFGPGTRLTVL.

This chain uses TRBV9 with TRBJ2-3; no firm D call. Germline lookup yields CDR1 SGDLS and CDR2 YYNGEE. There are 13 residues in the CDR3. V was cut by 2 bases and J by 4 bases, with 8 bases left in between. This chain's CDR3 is CASSVTLADTQYF. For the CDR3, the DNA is TGTGCCAGCAGCGTGACACTTGCAGATACGCAGTATTTT.

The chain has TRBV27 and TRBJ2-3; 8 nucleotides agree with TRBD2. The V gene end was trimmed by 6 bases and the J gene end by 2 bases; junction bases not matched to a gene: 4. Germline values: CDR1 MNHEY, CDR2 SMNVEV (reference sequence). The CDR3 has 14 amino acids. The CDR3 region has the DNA TGTGCCAGCAGCCGGGGGGGTTCCACAGATACGCAGTATTTT. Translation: CASSRGGSTDTQYF.

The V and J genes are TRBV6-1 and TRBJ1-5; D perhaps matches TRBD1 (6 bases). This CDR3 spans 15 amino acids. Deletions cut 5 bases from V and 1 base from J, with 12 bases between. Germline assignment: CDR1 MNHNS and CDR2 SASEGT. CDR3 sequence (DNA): TGTGCCAGCAGTTTAACAGGGTTGAGCAATCAGCCCCAGCATTTT. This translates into CASSLTGLSNQPQHF.

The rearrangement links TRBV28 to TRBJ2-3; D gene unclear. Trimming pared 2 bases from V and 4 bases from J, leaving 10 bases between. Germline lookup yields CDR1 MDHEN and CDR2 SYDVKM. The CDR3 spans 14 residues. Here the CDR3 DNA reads TGTGCCAGCAGTTTAATAGGACCCGCAGATACGCAGTATTTT. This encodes CASSLIGPADTQYF.

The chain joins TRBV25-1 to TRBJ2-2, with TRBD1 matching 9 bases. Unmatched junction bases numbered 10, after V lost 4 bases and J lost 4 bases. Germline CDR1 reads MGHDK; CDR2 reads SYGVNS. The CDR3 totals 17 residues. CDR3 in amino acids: CASSAAWGTGSTGELFF. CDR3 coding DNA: TGTGCCAGCAGTGCCGCATGGGGGACAGGGTCCACCGGGGAGCTGTTTTTT.

The CDR3 reads CASSSRGGQETQYF. CDR3 sequence (DNA): TGTGCCAGCAGCTCCAGGGGGGGTCAAGAGACCCAGTACTTC. The chain recombines TRBV11-3 with TRBJ2-5; D possibly uses TRBD1 or TRBD2 (7 bases each). The V gene's germline CDR1 is SGHNT and CDR2 YENEEA. V shed 4 bases and J shed 2 bases, with 11 bases lying between them. This CDR3 is built from 14 residues.

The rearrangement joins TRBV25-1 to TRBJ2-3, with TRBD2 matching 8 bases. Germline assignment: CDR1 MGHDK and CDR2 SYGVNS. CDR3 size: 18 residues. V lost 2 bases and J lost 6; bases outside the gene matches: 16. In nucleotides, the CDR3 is TGTGCCAGCAGTGAAAGGTTGGGTGCGGGAGGCCTTCTGGATACGCAGTATTTT. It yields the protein CASSERLGAGGLLDTQYF.

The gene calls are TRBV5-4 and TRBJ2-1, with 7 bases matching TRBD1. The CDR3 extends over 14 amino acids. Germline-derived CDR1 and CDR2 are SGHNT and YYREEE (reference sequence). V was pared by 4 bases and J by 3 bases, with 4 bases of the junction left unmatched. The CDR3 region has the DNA TGTGCCAGCAGCCCGGCAGGGGGCTACAATGAGCAGTTCTTC. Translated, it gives CASSPAGGYNEQFF.

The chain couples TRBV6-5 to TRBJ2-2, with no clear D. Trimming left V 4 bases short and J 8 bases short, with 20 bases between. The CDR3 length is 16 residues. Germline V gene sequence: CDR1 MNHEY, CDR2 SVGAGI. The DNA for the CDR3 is TGTGCCAGCAGTTTTCAGCGAGAGCCAATCAAGGGGGAGCTGTTTTTT. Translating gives CASSFQREPIKGELFF.

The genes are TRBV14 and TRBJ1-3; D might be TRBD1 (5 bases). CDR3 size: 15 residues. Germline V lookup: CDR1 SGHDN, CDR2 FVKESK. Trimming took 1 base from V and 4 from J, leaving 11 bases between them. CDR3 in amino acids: CASSQVVGTGNTIYF. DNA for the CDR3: TGTGCCAGCAGCCAAGTTGTGGGGACGGGAAACACCATATATTTT.

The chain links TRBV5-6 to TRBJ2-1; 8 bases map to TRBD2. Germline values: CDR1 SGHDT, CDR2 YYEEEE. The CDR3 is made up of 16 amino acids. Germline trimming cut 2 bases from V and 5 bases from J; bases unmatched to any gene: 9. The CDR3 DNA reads TGTGCCAGCAGCTTTATGACTAGCGCGGGTAACAATGAGCAGTTCTTC. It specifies CASSFMTSAGNNEQFF.

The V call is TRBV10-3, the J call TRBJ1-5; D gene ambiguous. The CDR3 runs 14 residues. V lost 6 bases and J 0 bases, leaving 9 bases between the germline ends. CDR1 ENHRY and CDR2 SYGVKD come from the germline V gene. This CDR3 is CAISHGDSNQPQHF. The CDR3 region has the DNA TGTGCCATCAGCCACGGGGATAGCAATCAGCCCCAGCATTTT.

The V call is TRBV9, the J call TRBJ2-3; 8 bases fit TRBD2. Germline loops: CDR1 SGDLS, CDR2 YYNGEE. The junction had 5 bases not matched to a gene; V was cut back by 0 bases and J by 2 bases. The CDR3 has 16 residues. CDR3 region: CASSVGAGAITDTQYF. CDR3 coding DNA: TGTGCCAGCAGCGTAGGAGCGGGGGCAATCACAGATACGCAGTATTTT. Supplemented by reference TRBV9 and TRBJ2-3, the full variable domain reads DSGVTQTPKHLITATGQRVTLRCSPRSGDLSVYWYQQSLDQGLQFLIQYYNGEERAKGNILERFSAQQFPDLHSELNLSSLELGDSALYFCASSVGAGAITDTQYFGPGTRLTVL.

The DNA for the CDR3 is TGTGCCAGCAGCGAACAGGGAAGGGGGAGCATATACGAGCAGTACTTC. It codes for CASSEQGRGSIYEQYF. V is TRBV6-6 and J is TRBJ2-7, with D perhaps TRBD1 (6 bases). The germline V gene encodes CDR1 MNHNY and CDR2 SVGAGI (reference sequence). Trimming removed 6 bases from V and 4 bases from J, with 22 bases in between. The CDR3 length is 16 residues.

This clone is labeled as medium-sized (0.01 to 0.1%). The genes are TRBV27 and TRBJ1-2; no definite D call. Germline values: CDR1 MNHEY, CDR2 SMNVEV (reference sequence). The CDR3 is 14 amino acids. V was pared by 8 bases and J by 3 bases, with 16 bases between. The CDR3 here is CASQPAGFDYGYTF. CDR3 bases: TGTGCCAGCCAGCCGGCGGGCTTTGACTATGGCTACACCTTC.

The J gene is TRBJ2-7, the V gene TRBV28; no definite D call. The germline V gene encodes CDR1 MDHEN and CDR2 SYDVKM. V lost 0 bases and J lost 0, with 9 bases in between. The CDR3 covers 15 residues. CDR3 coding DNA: TGTGCCAGCAGTTTATGGGCGGAAAGCTCCTACGAGCAGTACTTC. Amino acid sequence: CASSLWAESSYEQYF.

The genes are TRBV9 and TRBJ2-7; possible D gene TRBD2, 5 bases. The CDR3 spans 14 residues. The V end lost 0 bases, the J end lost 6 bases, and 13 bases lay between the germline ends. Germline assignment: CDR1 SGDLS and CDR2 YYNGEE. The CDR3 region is CASSVGAASLEQYF. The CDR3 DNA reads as TGTGCCAGCAGCGTAGGAGCGGCCTCTCTCGAGCAGTACTTC. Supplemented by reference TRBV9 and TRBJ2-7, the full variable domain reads DSGVTQTPKHLITATGQRVTLRCSPRSGDLSVYWYQQSLDQGLQFLIQYYNGEERAKGNILERFSAQQFPDLHSELNLSSLELGDSALYFCASSVGAASLEQYFGPGTRLTVT.